This entry lists 8 T cell receptor beta chains sequenced from one sample in a study of T cells in Graves' hyperthyroidism and ophthalmopathy. The investigators amplified TCR beta CDR3 regions from RNA transcripts. Initially, a first-round RT-PCR of the TCR CDR3 employed the HTBI primer set. TCRdb reprocessed the multiplex PCR reads with MiXCR, giving one entry per CDR3 protein. In the table there are almost 600,000 distinct CDR3 sequences, approximately 15% of which are singletons. Specimen: blood. The receptors here all came from a woman aged 25-40 years with Graves' hyperthyroidism that later progressed to Graves' ophthalmopathy.

Ten or more counts support this clonotype. This chain uses TRBV3-1 with TRBJ1-4; D perhaps matches TRBD1 (6 bases). The CDR3 covers 14 residues. Germline V gene data show CDR1 as LGHDT and CDR2 as YNNKEL (reference sequence). V dropped 9 bases and J dropped 8 bases, with 19 bases sitting between them. The CDR3, as DNA: TGTGCCAGTCTTCAGGCGGGGGCGGGAGAAAAACTGTTTTTT. This encodes CASLQAGAGEKLFF.

This clonotype has more than one count but fewer than ten. This chain connects TRBV12-5 to TRBJ2-2, with D perhaps matching TRBD2 (5 bases). V was pared by 6 bases and J by 3 bases, with 14 bases between. The V gene's germline CDR1 is LGHNT and CDR2 FRNRAP. This CDR3 is built from 15 residues. CDR3 sequence reads: CASGTASHDTGELFF. The CDR3 DNA follows: TGTGCTAGTGGGACGGCTAGCCATGACACCGGGGAGCTGTTTTTT.

This clonotype was detected many times. The chain couples TRBV24-1 to TRBJ2-2; 11 bases align to TRBD1. Germline V CDR1 and CDR2: KGHDR, SFDVKD. Losses at the gene ends were 5 bases for V and 4 bases for J; bases not matched to a gene: 5. The CDR3 is made up of 16 amino acids. Here the CDR3 DNA reads TGTGCCACCAGTGCCTCCGGGACAGGGGGCACCGGGGAGCTGTTTTTT. Translation gives CATSASGTGGTGELFF.

The DNA for the CDR3 is TGTGCCAGCAGCCGACTCGATCGGACTAGCGGTGCCACAGATACGCAGTATTTT. Residues: CASSRLDRTSGATDTQYF. V and J are TRBV7-9 and TRBJ2-3; 10 bases agree with TRBD2. Germline V gene lookup returns CDR1 SEHNR and CDR2 FQNEAQ (reference sequence). This CDR3 spans 18 amino acids. With V trimmed by 5 bases and J by 2 bases, 13 bases remained unmatched.

This clonotype has a count of ten or more. J is TRBJ2-7 and V is TRBV18; no clear D. V was pared by 2 bases and J by 6 bases, with 8 bases between. This CDR3 is 12 amino acids long. Germline V gene lookup returns CDR1 KGHSH and CDR2 LQKENI. The CDR3 here is CASSPEPSEQYF. CDR3 nucleotides: TGTGCCAGCTCACCAGAACCTTCCGAGCAGTACTTC. The complete variable domain, with remaining parts taken from reference TRBV18 and TRBJ2-7, reads NAGVMQNPRHLVRRRGQEARLRCSPMKGHSHVYWYRQLPEEGLKFMVYLQKENIIDESGMPKERFSAEFPKEGPSILRIQQVVRGDSAAYFCASSPEPSEQYFGPGTRLTVT.

This clonotype was seen ten or more times. The chain links TRBV12-3 or TRBV12-4 to TRBJ2-3; no reliable D call. This CDR3 spans 12 amino acids. Deletions cut 6 bases from V and 2 bases from J, with 6 bases between. CDR3 region: CASSRFTDTQYF. CDR3 sequence (DNA): TGTGCCAGCAGCCGGTTCACAGATACGCAGTATTTT.

This clonotype was seen at least ten times. The J gene is TRBJ1-2, the V gene TRBV2; D unclear. The V gene's germline CDR1 is SNHLY and CDR2 FYNNEI. V gave up 8 bases and J gave up 0 bases, with 10 bases separating them. This CDR3 region has 13 residues. The CDR3 sequence is CASEAESNYGYTF. The DNA for the CDR3 is TGTGCCAGCGAGGCAGAATCTAACTATGGCTACACCTTC.

On this clonotype itself: At one end the junction does not follow the germline gene, possibly because of a read error. V is TRBV6-1 and J is TRBJ1-1, with 8 bases aligning to TRBD1. The CDR3 length is 12 residues. CDR1 is MNHNS and CDR2 is SASEGT in the germline V gene. CDR3 protein: CARGTGGTEAFF. The CDR3 nucleotides are TGCGCCAGGGGGACAGGAGGCACTGAAGCTTTCTTT.